The 26 T cell receptor beta chains listed next were all sequenced from one sample in a study of T cell clones after liver transplantation. Clones were sequenced by immunoSEQ multiplex PCR, and TCRdb holds only the in-frame ones, with some missing. The data hold roughly 40,000 clones, with more than 70% observed a single time. The starting material was CD4+ T cells from blood, obtained 24 months after liver transplant. The receptors here all came from a human patient who received a liver transplant. T cells may partly derive from the graft donor.

The chain combines TRBV27 with TRBJ2-1; D is possibly TRBD1 (6 bases). The germline V gene encodes CDR1 MNHEY and CDR2 SMNVEV (reference sequence). V was cut by 9 bases and J by 3 bases, with 12 bases left in between. The CDR3 totals 13 residues. The CDR3 DNA reads TGTGCCAGTCAGGGACATAACTACAATGAGCAGTTCTTC. This translates into CASQGHNYNEQFF.

This chain connects TRBV7-3 to TRBJ2-7, with D maybe TRBD2 (5 bases). The germline V gene has CDR1 SGHTA and CDR2 FQGTGA. The CDR3 totals 14 residues. V was cut by 1 base and J by 2 bases, with 9 bases left in between. The CDR3: CASSLNTGTYEQYF. The DNA for the CDR3 is TGTGCCAGCAGCTTAAATACGGGAACCTACGAGCAGTACTTC.

J is TRBJ1-1 and V is TRBV9, with D possibly TRBD1 on 6 matching bases. V was trimmed by 1 base and J by 6 bases, leaving 10 bases between them. The CDR3 runs to 13 residues. Germline V gene data show CDR1 as SGDLS and CDR2 as YYNGEE. CDR3 protein: CASSVSEGAEAFF. The DNA of the CDR3 is TGTGCCAGCAGCGTATCAGAGGGGGCTGAAGCTTTCTTT.

The chain uses TRBV19 and TRBJ1-4; weak D call: TRBD1 (6 bases). CDR1 and CDR2 from the germline V gene are LNHDA and SQIVND (reference sequence). V lost 8 bases and J 0 bases, leaving 19 bases between the germline ends. The CDR3 consists of 17 residues. CDR3: CASWLWTETTTNEKLFF. In nucleotides, the CDR3 is TGTGCCAGTTGGTTATGGACAGAAACTACAACTAATGAAAAACTGTTTTTT.

The chain carries TRBV2 and TRBJ2-3; D may be TRBD2 (6 bases). The germline V and J ends were trimmed by 5 bases and 4 bases, with 19 bases remaining between them. This CDR3 is built from 16 residues. The germline CDR1 and CDR2 sequences are SNHLY and FYNNEI. The DNA of the CDR3 is TGTGCCAGCAGTAAGAATAGCGGCTTCAGCGCAGATACGCAGTATTTT. This gives the protein CASSKNSGFSADTQYF.

This sequence joins TRBV9 and TRBJ2-6; D ambiguous. CDR3 size: 15 residues. Germline assignment: CDR1 SGDLS and CDR2 YYNGEE. With 4 bases removed from V and 2 bases from J, the gap between germline ends came to 10 bases. The CDR3 DNA reads TGTGCCAGCAGCTTCCCTCCCCCTGGGGCCAACGTCCTGACTTTC. Encoded protein: CASSFPPPGANVLTF.

J is TRBJ2-2 and V is TRBV11-1; TRBD2 might be the D (6 bases). Germline assignment: CDR1 SGHAT and CDR2 FQDESV (reference sequence). Trimming stripped 1 base from V and 6 bases from J, with 21 bases between. This CDR3 is built from 18 residues. This CDR3 reads CASSLEVLKDYPAGELFF. In DNA form, the CDR3 reads TGTGCCAGCAGCTTAGAGGTTTTAAAGGACTATCCGGCCGGGGAGCTGTTTTTT.

This chain joins TRBV6-1 and TRBJ1-4; D unresolved. V was clipped by 1 base and J by 11 bases, with 11 bases between them. The CDR3 spans 13 residues. The germline gives CDR1 MNHNS, CDR2 SASEGT. In nucleotides, the CDR3 is TGTGCCAGCAGTGAAGGGGCAGATGTTAAACTGTTTTTT. Encoded protein: CASSEGADVKLFF.

The table lists this clone with a count of one. The rearrangement links TRBV7-2 to TRBJ1-1, with 9 nucleotides matching TRBD1. The junction had 5 bases not matched to a gene; V was cut back by 4 bases and J by 5 bases. The germline V gene encodes CDR1 SGHTA and CDR2 FQGNSA. There are 14 residues in the CDR3. For the CDR3, the DNA is TGTGCCAGCAGCTCCCGGGACAGGGCGACTGAAGCTTTCTTT. Its translation: CASSSRDRATEAFF.

The CDR3 nucleotides read TGTGCCAGCAGCTTAGTTCAGAAGCGGGGGGGCCTGGGTGCGGAGACCCAGTACTTC. Its translation is CASSLVQKRGGLGAETQYF. This sequence joins TRBV7-6 and TRBJ2-5; 10 nucleotides line up with TRBD2. Germline trimming cut 1 base from V and 5 bases from J; bases unmatched to any gene: 16. There are 19 residues in the CDR3. Germline CDR1 reads SGHVS; CDR2 reads FNYEAQ.

The table lists this clone with a few counts. The CDR3 nucleotides read TGTGCCAGCAGCGAAATGGACAGCTATAATTCACCCCTCCACTTT. Its protein is CASSEMDSYNSPLHF. This chain uses TRBV9 with TRBJ1-6; perhaps TRBD1 as D (6 bases). The CDR3 loop spans 15 amino acids. Trimming removed 3 bases at V and 3 bases at J, with 10 bases between. Germline CDR1 reads SGDLS; CDR2 reads YYNGEE.

The chain couples TRBV6-1 to TRBJ1-4, with a tentative D call TRBD1 (6 bases). V lost 7 bases, J lost 3 bases, and 9 bases lay in between. CDR1 and CDR2 (germline): MNHNS, SASEGT. This CDR3 is built from 13 residues. The CDR3 here is CASIWGPNEKLFF. In DNA, the CDR3 is TGTGCCAGCATCTGGGGGCCTAATGAAAAACTGTTTTTT.

This chain joins TRBV7-2 and TRBJ2-2; 13 bases line up with TRBD2. Germline V lookup: CDR1 SGHTA, CDR2 FQGNSA. The CDR3 spans 19 residues. Unmatched junction bases numbered 13, after V lost 6 bases and J lost 3 bases. The CDR3 DNA follows: TGTGCCAGCAGTCCTCGTTCGTTGACTAGCGGGGGGTACACCGGGGAGCTGTTTTTT. It specifies CASSPRSLTSGGYTGELFF.

There are a few counts of this clone. The rearrangement uses TRBV11-2 and TRBJ2-7; 7 nucleotides line up with TRBD1. CDR1 SGHAT and CDR2 FQNNGV come from the germline V gene. The CDR3 covers 14 residues. V trimming: 4 bases; J trimming: 1 base; junction bases outside the gene matches: 4. Here the CDR3 reads CASSSRQGSYEQYF. CDR3 sequence (DNA): TGTGCCAGCAGCTCCCGACAGGGTTCCTACGAGCAGTACTTC.

J is TRBJ1-5 and V is TRBV7-6; D is perhaps TRBD1 (6 bases). The CDR3 has 14 residues. Germline loops: CDR1 SGHVS, CDR2 FNYEAQ. The V gene lost 2 bases and the J gene lost 5 bases, with 10 bases spanning the gap. CDR3 sequence: CASSLKTGDQPQHF. The CDR3 DNA reads TGTGCCAGCAGCTTAAAGACAGGAGATCAGCCCCAGCATTTT. The full variable domain, with the rest looked up from reference TRBV7-6 and TRBJ1-5, is GAGVSQSPRYKVTKRGQDVALRCDPISGHVSLYWYRQALGQGPEFLTYFNYEAQQDKSGLPNDRFSAERPEGSISTLTIQRTEQRDSAMYRCASSLKTGDQPQHFGDGTRLSIL.

The rearrangement uses TRBV5-1 and TRBJ2-2, with 11 nucleotides matching TRBD2. CDR3 size: 16 residues. With V trimmed by 4 bases and J by 6 bases, 8 bases remained unmatched. Germline CDR1 is SGHRS and CDR2 is YFSETQ. The CDR3 DNA sequence: TGCGCCAGCAGCCCTAACCCTAGCGGGGGGTCCGGGGAGCTGTTTTTT. Translated: CASSPNPSGGSGELFF.

This rearrangement joins TRBV7-3 to TRBJ1-2; 7 bases agree with TRBD1. The CDR3 loop spans 15 amino acids. V lost 4 bases to trimming and J lost 5 bases; unmatched junction nucleotides: 10. Per the germline V gene, CDR1 is SGHTA and CDR2 is FQGTGA. DNA for the CDR3: TGTGCCAGCAGCTCCCGGAGGGCAGGGGGGTATGGCTACACCTTC. This translates into CASSSRRAGGYGYTF. Full variable domain (remainder filled in from reference TRBV7-3 and TRBJ1-2): GAGVSQTPSNKVTEKGKYVELRCDPISGHTALYWYRQSLGQGPEFLIYFQGTGAADDSGLPNDRFFAVRPEGSVSTLKIQRTERGDSAVYLCASSSRRAGGYGYTFGSGTRLTVV.

The rearrangement joins TRBV4-2 to TRBJ2-7; 8 bases line up with TRBD1. The CDR3 runs 15 residues. Germline CDR1 reads LGHNA; CDR2 reads YNFKEQ. V was pared by 1 base and J by 5 bases, with 7 bases of the junction left unmatched. CDR3 sequence (DNA): TGTGCCAGCAGCCAAGGCCCGGGACAGGATGACGAGCAGTACTTC. It is translated as CASSQGPGQDDEQYF.

V and J are TRBV7-9 and TRBJ1-2; D might be TRBD1 (5 bases). This CDR3 spans 15 amino acids. CDR1 is SEHNR and CDR2 is FQNEAQ in the germline V gene (reference sequence). V was trimmed by 3 bases and J by 7 bases, leaving 18 bases between them. The CDR3 loop is CASSFQTAPISGYTF. Written as DNA, the CDR3 is TGTGCCAGCAGCTTTCAGACAGCTCCCATCAGTGGCTACACCTTC.

This chain joins TRBV11-2 and TRBJ2-7, with D tentatively TRBD2 (6 bases). The CDR3 is 12 residues long. From germline, CDR1 is SGHAT and CDR2 FQNNGV. Trimming left V 7 bases short and J 7 bases short, with 14 bases between. The chain's CDR3 is CASTPSRGEQYF. The CDR3 DNA follows: TGTGCCAGCACCCCGAGTCGGGGGGAGCAGTACTTC.

The gene calls are TRBV27 and TRBJ2-7; 9 nucleotides line up with TRBD1. J gave up 8 bases and V 7 bases, and 15 bases lay outside the gene matches. Germline V CDR1 and CDR2: MNHEY, SMNVEV (reference sequence). This CDR3 is built from 15 residues. The CDR3, as DNA: TGTGCCAGCACCGCCTCCGGGACAGGGTCCCCCCAGCAGTACTTC. Residues: CASTASGTGSPQQYF.

The sample holds one count of this clone. J is TRBJ2-2 and V is TRBV11-1; weak D call: TRBD1 (6 bases). Per the germline V gene, CDR1 is SGHAT and CDR2 is FQDESV (reference sequence). The CDR3 runs to 13 residues. Trimming left V 10 bases short and J 2 bases short, with 11 bases between. CDR3 nucleotides: TGTGCCACTCACAGGGATAACACCGGGGAGCTGTTTTTT. Its translation: CATHRDNTGELFF. Drawing the rest from reference TRBV11-1 and TRBJ2-2, the complete variable domain is EAEVAQSPRYKITEKSQAVAFWCDPISGHATLYWYRQILGQGPELLVQFQDESVVDDSQLPKDRFSAERLKGVDSTLKIQPAELGDSAMYLCATHRDNTGELFFGEGSRLTVL.

The V call is TRBV28, the J call TRBJ1-2; no definite D call. Per germline, CDR1 MDHEN and CDR2 SYDVKM. V shed 3 bases and J shed 8 bases, with 13 bases lying between them. This CDR3 contains 13 residues. The CDR3 is CASSLGGVWGYTF. Written as DNA, the CDR3 is TGTGCCAGCAGTTTGGGTGGGGTTTGGGGCTACACCTTC.

This clone is a singleton in its sample. The genes are TRBV5-1 and TRBJ2-3; TRBD1 agrees at 7 bases. CDR1 is SGHRS, CDR2 YFSETQ, per germline. Germline trimming cut 0 bases from V and 0 bases from J; bases unmatched to any gene: 1. The CDR3 loop spans 15 amino acids. The CDR3 DNA reads TGCGCCAGCAGCTTGGGGGGACAGAGCACAGATACGCAGTATTTT. Translation: CASSLGGQSTDTQYF.

The chain is built from TRBV12-5 and TRBJ1-3, with a possible D match to TRBD1 (6 bases). Germline CDR1 and CDR2: LGHNT and FRNRAP. V was pared by 4 bases and J by 7 bases, with 26 bases between. CDR3 size: 18 residues. As DNA, the CDR3 is TGTGCTAGTGGTTCCCCCCTTACACCAGGGGTTGGTGGGAACACCATATATTTT. Its translation is CASGSPLTPGVGGNTIYF. Combining the CDR3 with reference TRBV12-5 and TRBJ1-3 gives the whole variable domain DARVTQTPRHKVTEMGQEVTMRCQPILGHNTVFWYRQTMMQGLELLAYFRNRAPLDDSGMPKDRFSAEMPDATLATLKIQPSEPRDSAVYFCASGSPLTPGVGGNTIYFGEGSWLTVV.

This clone was observed a handful of times. The chain links TRBV4-1 to TRBJ2-7; D is perhaps TRBD1 (5 bases). Germline CDR1 MGHRA, CDR2 YSYEKL. The CDR3 is made up of 16 amino acids. V lost 4 bases, J lost 5 bases, and 21 bases lay in between. The CDR3 sequence is CASSRKGQGKSHEQYF. CDR3 in DNA: TGCGCCAGCAGCCGCAAGGGGCAGGGAAAATCCCACGAGCAGTACTTC.